Each of the 25 T cell receptor beta chains below was sequenced from the same sample in a study of low-dose radiotherapy and immunotherapy resistance in tumors. TCRs were amplified for around 21 PCR cycles with a constant-region primer and V-primer adapter. Each CDR3 protein is one row after TCRdb ran MiXCR on the reads. The table includes 50,000 or so distinct CDR3 sequences, around 33% detected once. The time point denotes: after trial treatment. Treatment: LDRT plus nivolumab, ipilimumab, low-dose cyclophosphamide and aspirin (RACIN trial). This sample comprised PBMCs, obtained after low-dose radiotherapy plus immunotherapy. The receptors derive from a male donor with rectosigmoid adenocarcinoma.

This clonotype was seen many times. The chain joins TRBV10-3 to TRBJ1-2; 9 bases are a match to TRBD1. In germline, CDR1 is ENHRY, CDR2 SYGVKD. The V gene end was trimmed by 6 bases and the J gene end by 2 bases; junction bases not matched to a gene: 19. The CDR3 totals 19 residues. The CDR3 sequence is CAISPGEGTGRPLNYGYTF. The DNA for the CDR3 is TGTGCCATCAGCCCTGGAGAGGGGACAGGGCGACCTCTGAACTATGGCTACACCTTC.

This clonotype showed up many times. V usage is TRBV20-1 and J usage is TRBJ2-5, with TRBD2 matching over 10 bases. V was clipped by 3 bases and J by 5 bases; unmatched bases: 12. CDR3 length: 16 amino acids. Germline CDR1 DFQATT, CDR2 SNEGSKA (reference sequence). The DNA for the CDR3 is TGCAGTGCTAGTGGAGCTAGCGGGGGAATAGGGGAGACCCAGTACTTC. This encodes CSASGASGGIGETQYF.

This clonotype has ten or more counts. V gene TRBV4-2 combines with J gene TRBJ2-5, with D tentatively TRBD2 (6 bases). V lost 4 bases and J lost 4, with 16 bases in between. The V gene's germline CDR1 is LGHNA and CDR2 YNFKEQ. The CDR3 has 15 residues. CDR3 loop: CASSPFGGNGETQYF. CDR3 coding DNA: TGTGCCAGCAGCCCATTTGGGGGGAATGGAGAGACCCAGTACTTC.

CDR3: CASTQGAGELFF. The CDR3 coding sequence is TGTGCCAGCACCCAGGGGGCCGGGGAGCTGTTTTTT. This chain links TRBV7-2 with TRBJ2-2, with 7 bases identical to TRBD1. V was pared by 7 bases and J by 6 bases, with 2 bases of the junction left unmatched. The CDR3 is 12 amino acids. Per the germline V gene, CDR1 is SGHTA and CDR2 is FQGNSA.

The chain uses TRBV7-2 and TRBJ2-1; D may be TRBD2 (5 bases). Germline values: CDR1 SGHTA, CDR2 FQGNSA. Trimming took off 9 bases at V and 6 bases at J, with 18 bases between the two ends. CDR3 length: 14 residues. The CDR3 nucleotides read TGTGCCAGAAGCAGAATGGGGAGAATCAATGAGCAGTTCTTC. Translated: CARSRMGRINEQFF.

With regard to this clonotype: One base separates it from a far larger clone, so it is likely a read error. V usage is TRBV7-9 and J usage is TRBJ2-1; D might be TRBD1 (5 bases). V gave up 5 bases and J gave up 5 bases, with 22 bases separating them. The CDR3 has 17 amino acids. Germline values: CDR1 SEHNR, CDR2 FQNEAQ (reference sequence). The CDR3 nucleotides are TGTGCCAGCAGCCGACAGTCTTCAGAGGCTTCTAACAATGAGCAGTTCTTC. Protein sequence: CASSRQSSEASNNEQFF.

This clonotype was observed a few times. The chain employs TRBV5-8 and TRBJ2-3, with a weak D call TRBD1 (5 bases). V was clipped by 6 bases and J by 0 bases, with 11 bases between them. Germline V lookup: CDR1 SGHTS, CDR2 YDEGEE. This CDR3 contains 14 residues. The DNA of the CDR3 is TGTGCCAGCAAATGGGGCCCTAGCACAGATACGCAGTATTTT. This codes for CASKWGPSTDTQYF.

This clonotype was counted at least ten times. The chain couples TRBV18 to TRBJ2-7, with TRBD2 matching 8 bases. Germline CDR1 and CDR2: KGHSH and LQKENI. The ends lost 8 bases at V and 4 bases at J; junction bases unmatched: 7. The CDR3 loop spans 13 amino acids. The CDR3 sequence: CASTSGGEYEQYF. The CDR3 DNA follows: TGTGCCAGCACATCCGGGGGGGAATACGAGCAGTACTTC.

This clonotype was recorded many times. The chain uses TRBV29-1 and TRBJ2-5, with D perhaps matching TRBD2 (6 bases). V lost 4 bases and J lost 5, with 8 bases in between. This CDR3 is built from 11 residues. Germline lookup yields CDR1 SQVTM and CDR2 ANQGSEA. As DNA, the CDR3 is TGCAGCGTTGCTAGCGCCGAGACCCAGTACTTC. Residues: CSVASAETQYF.

Note on this clonotype: A far more abundant clone sits one base away, making this likely a read error. The gene calls are TRBV5-1 and TRBJ2-7; 10 nucleotides agree with TRBD2. The germline V gene has CDR1 SGHRS and CDR2 YFSETQ. Unmatched junction bases numbered 15, after V lost 2 bases and J lost 7 bases. The CDR3 consists of 17 residues. CDR3 in amino acids: CASSLGRASGGLNEQYF. The CDR3 region has the DNA TGCGCCAGCAGCTTAGGACGGGCTAGCGGGGGCCTGAATGAGCAGTACTTC.

This clonotype was observed once. This chain links TRBV9 with TRBJ1-6; no firm D call. In germline, CDR1 is SGDLS, CDR2 YYNGEE. Trimming pared 0 bases from V and 6 bases from J, leaving 4 bases between. This CDR3 contains 13 residues. The CDR3 region has the DNA TGTGCCAGCAGCGTAGATGCTAATTCACCCCTCCACTTT. It specifies CASSVDANSPLHF.

Details on this clonotype: A far larger clone lies a single base away; this is likely a read error. The chain recombines TRBV2 with TRBJ2-7, with 10 bases that match TRBD2. The germline gives CDR1 SNHLY, CDR2 FYNNEI. The trim removed 3 bases at V and 7 bases at J, leaving 9 bases unmatched. The CDR3 covers 15 residues. CDR3 loop: CASSERTSGYNEQYF. The CDR3 DNA is TGTGCCAGCAGTGAGCGGACTAGCGGCTACAATGAGCAGTACTTC.

The rearrangement links TRBV5-5 to TRBJ1-2; 9 nucleotides match TRBD1. Germline CDR1 and CDR2: SGHKS and YYEKEE (reference sequence). The CDR3 consists of 14 residues. The J segment lost 5 bases and the V segment lost 0 bases, leaving 2 bases of the junction unmatched. CDR3 sequence: CASSLEQGAYGYTF. Written as DNA, the CDR3 is TGTGCCAGCAGCTTGGAACAGGGGGCTTATGGCTACACCTTC.

On this clonotype itself: A much larger clone lies a single base off, so this may be a read error. The chain combines TRBV7-9 with TRBJ1-3, with unresolved D. Germline values: CDR1 SEHNR, CDR2 FQNEAQ (reference sequence). The V end lost 6 bases, the J end lost 5 bases, and 8 bases lay between the germline ends. The CDR3 has 12 residues. This CDR3 reads CASREVRNTIYF. The CDR3 nucleotides are TGTGCCAGCAGAGAAGTGAGAAACACCATATATTTT.

The DNA for the CDR3 is TGTGCCAGCAGCTTATCCGGCACCCACTCCTACGAGCAGTACTTC. It is translated as CASSLSGTHSYEQYF. The rearrangement joins TRBV5-6 to TRBJ2-7; no firm D call. The CDR3 contains 15 residues. V was pared by 2 bases and J by 0 bases, with 12 bases between. Germline V CDR1 and CDR2: SGHDT, YYEEEE.

This clonotype was picked up many times. This rearrangement joins TRBV4-3 to TRBJ1-3; TRBD1 matches at 7 bases. The germline gives CDR1 LGHNA, CDR2 YSLEER. V was pared by 4 bases and J by 8 bases, with 8 bases of the junction left unmatched. The CDR3 spans 14 residues. The chain's CDR3 is CASSPDRIGDTIYF. DNA of the CDR3: TGCGCCAGCAGCCCGGACAGGATCGGGGACACCATATATTTT.

Ten or more counts support this clonotype. This chain joins TRBV9 and TRBJ2-1; 8 bases are shared with TRBD1. After removal of 0 bases from V and 7 bases from J, the junction contained 6 bases not matched to a gene. Germline CDR1 SGDLS, CDR2 YYNGEE. The CDR3 spans 15 residues. The CDR3 DNA follows: TGTGCCAGCAGCGTAGTCGGACAGGGCGGAAATGAGCAGTTCTTC. Protein product: CASSVVGQGGNEQFF. Based on the CDR3 plus reference TRBV9 and TRBJ2-1, the full variable domain is DSGVTQTPKHLITATGQRVTLRCSPRSGDLSVYWYQQSLDQGLQFLIQYYNGEERAKGNILERFSAQQFPDLHSELNLSSLELGDSALYFCASSVVGQGGNEQFFGPGTRLTVL.

The chain links TRBV28 to TRBJ2-7; perhaps TRBD1 as D (7 bases). The V gene's germline CDR1 is MDHEN and CDR2 SYDVKM. Trimming took off 5 bases at V and 3 bases at J, with 20 bases between the two ends. CDR3 size: 16 residues. The DNA of the CDR3 is TGTGCCAGCAGTCCGGTCGGAGGGGGCTACATCTACGAGCAGTACTTC. Translation gives CASSPVGGGYIYEQYF.

This clonotype came up many times. The V and J genes are TRBV12-3 or TRBV12-4 and TRBJ1-4; D gene uncertain. The CDR3 covers 17 residues. Trimming left V 5 bases short and J 6 bases short, with 22 bases between. The chain's CDR3 is CASSPQPPGSPHEKLFF. The CDR3 nucleotides read TGTGCCAGCAGTCCACAGCCCCCGGGGTCACCCCATGAAAAACTGTTTTTT.

This clonotype counts as medium-sized. This chain connects TRBV18 to TRBJ1-1, with D maybe TRBD1 (6 bases). The CDR3 is 16 residues long. Germline CDR1 and CDR2: KGHSH and LQKENI. The ends were cut back, 6 bases at V and 4 bases at J, with 21 bases in the middle. For the CDR3, the DNA is TGTGCCAGCTCCCTGGACAGCCGGCGAAGGTCCACTGAAGCTTTCTTT. It is translated as CASSLDSRRRSTEAFF. Drawing the rest from reference TRBV18 and TRBJ1-1, the complete variable domain is NAGVMQNPRHLVRRRGQEARLRCSPMKGHSHVYWYRQLPEEGLKFMVYLQKENIIDESGMPKERFSAEFPKEGPSILRIQQVVRGDSAAYFCASSLDSRRRSTEAFFGQGTRLTVV.

At least ten counts were recorded for this clonotype. V and J are TRBV4-2 and TRBJ2-3; 8 nucleotides align to TRBD2. The CDR3 extends over 15 amino acids. Trimming at V came to 0 bases and at J to 6 bases, leaving 5 bases not matched to a gene. The germline gives CDR1 LGHNA, CDR2 YNFKEQ. As DNA, the CDR3 is TGTGCCAGCAGCCAAGATCTCCAGCGGGGGGATACGCAGTATTTT. It translates to CASSQDLQRGDTQYF.

Ten or more counts support this clonotype. The chain has TRBV2 and TRBJ1-5, with a tentative D call TRBD1 (6 bases). The V end was cut by 11 bases, the J end by 1 base, with 18 bases between. Germline V CDR1 and CDR2: SNHLY, FYNNEI. The CDR3 has 15 amino acids. The CDR3 DNA follows: TGTGCCTTAACAACAGGGTCGCAGAGCAATCAGCCCCAGCATTTT. As protein: CALTTGSQSNQPQHF.

The gene calls are TRBV12-3 or TRBV12-4 and TRBJ1-1, with 11 nucleotides matching TRBD1. V shed 6 bases and J 3 bases; nucleotides not matched to a gene: 6. The CDR3 extends over 15 amino acids. The CDR3: CASSLGTGGDTEAFF. CDR3 bases: TGTGCCAGCAGCCTAGGGACAGGGGGTGACACTGAAGCTTTCTTT.

This clonotype came up many times. This chain joins TRBV10-3 and TRBJ2-5, with 10 bases fitting TRBD2. Germline V gives CDR1 ENHRY, CDR2 SYGVKD. The CDR3 has 14 residues. The J segment lost 1 base and the V segment lost 4 bases, leaving 0 bases of the junction unmatched. CDR3 bases: TGTGCCATCAGTGGGACTAGCGGCCAAGAGACCCAGTACTTC. Translating it yields CAISGTSGQETQYF.

This clonotype appeared many times. The chain carries TRBV11-3 and TRBJ2-1, with TRBD2 as a possible D gene (5 bases). V was clipped by 5 bases and J by 3 bases, with 11 bases between them. Germline V lookup: CDR1 SGHNT, CDR2 YENEEA. This CDR3 is built from 14 residues. The chain's CDR3 is CASSRGLGYNEQFF. CDR3 coding DNA: TGTGCCAGCAGCCGAGGGCTGGGCTACAATGAGCAGTTCTTC.